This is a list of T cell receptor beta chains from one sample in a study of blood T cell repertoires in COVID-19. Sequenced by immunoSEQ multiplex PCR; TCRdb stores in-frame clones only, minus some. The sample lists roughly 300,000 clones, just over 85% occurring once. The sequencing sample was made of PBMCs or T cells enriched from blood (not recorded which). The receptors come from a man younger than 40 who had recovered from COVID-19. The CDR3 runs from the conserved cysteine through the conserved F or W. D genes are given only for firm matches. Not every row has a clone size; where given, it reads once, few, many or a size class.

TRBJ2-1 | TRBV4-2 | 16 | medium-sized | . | CASSQERGSSYNEQFF | TGTGCCAGCAGCCAAGAACGGGGAAGCTCCTACAATGAGCAGTTCTTC
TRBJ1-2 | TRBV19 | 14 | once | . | CASRWGGINYGYTF | TGTGCCAGTAGATGGGGAGGGATCAACTATGGCTACACCTTC
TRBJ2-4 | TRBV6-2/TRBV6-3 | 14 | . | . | CASSYLGGKNIQYF | TGTGCCAGCAGTTATCTGGGGGGCAAAAACATTCAGTACTTC
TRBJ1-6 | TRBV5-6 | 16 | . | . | CASSSLSETINSPLHF | TGTGCCAGCAGCTCCCTGAGCGAGACCATTAATTCACCCCTCCACTTT
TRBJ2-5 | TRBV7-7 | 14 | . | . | CASSSGGQGETQYF | TGTGCTAGCAGCTCCGGGGGGCAGGGAGAGACCCAGTACTTC
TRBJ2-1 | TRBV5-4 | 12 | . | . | CASSLFDNEQFF | TGTGCCAGCAGCTTGTTCGACAATGAGCAGTTCTTC
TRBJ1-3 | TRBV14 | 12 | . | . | CASSREGRTIYF | TGTGCCAGCAGCCGGGAGGGCCGCACCATATATTTT
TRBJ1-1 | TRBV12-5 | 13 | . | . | CASGSGRNTEAFF | TGTGCTAGTGGTTCTGGCAGGAACACTGAAGCTTTCTTT
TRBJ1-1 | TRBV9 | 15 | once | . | CASSVDDSYYAEAFF | TGTGCCAGCAGCGTAGACGACAGCTACTACGCTGAAGCTTTCTTT
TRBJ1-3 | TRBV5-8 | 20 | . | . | CASSLEPGTPFSVSGNTIYF | TGTGCCAGCAGCTTGGAACCAGGAACTCCCTTCTCCGTCTCTGGAAACACCATATATTTT
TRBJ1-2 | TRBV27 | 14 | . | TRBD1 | CASSVGQGVYGYTF | TGTGCCAGCAGTGTCGGGCAGGGGGTCTATGGCTACACCTTC
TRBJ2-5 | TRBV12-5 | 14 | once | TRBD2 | CASGPGTNRETQYF | TGTGCTAGTGGCCCCGGGACTAACCGGGAGACCCAGTACTTC
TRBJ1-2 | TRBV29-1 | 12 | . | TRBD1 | CSVESGGLGYTF | TGCAGCGTTGAGTCAGGGGGCCTTGGCTACACCTTC
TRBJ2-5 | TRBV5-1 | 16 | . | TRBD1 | CASSLGQGAGQETQYF | TGCGCCAGCAGCTTGGGACAGGGGGCCGGTCAAGAGACCCAGTACTTC
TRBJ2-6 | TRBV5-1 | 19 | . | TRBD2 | CASSYQPSGGASGANVLTF | TGCGCCAGCAGCTACCAGCCATCCGGGGGGGCCTCTGGGGCCAACGTCCTGACTTTC
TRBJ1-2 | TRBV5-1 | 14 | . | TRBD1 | CASSLEGAEYGYTF | TGCGCCAGCAGCTTGGAGGGGGCCGAATATGGCTACACCTTC
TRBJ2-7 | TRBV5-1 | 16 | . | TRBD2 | CASSLTSGSNSYEQYF | TGCGCCAGCAGCTTGACTAGCGGGAGTAACTCCTACGAGCAGTACTTC
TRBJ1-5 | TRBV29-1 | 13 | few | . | CSVRSGADQPQHF | TGCAGCGTTAGATCGGGTGCGGATCAGCCCCAGCATTTT
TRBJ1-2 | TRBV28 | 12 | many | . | CASTTRNYGYTF | TGTGCCAGTACTACACGGAACTATGGCTACACCTTC
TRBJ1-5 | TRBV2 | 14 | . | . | CASSAGVTNQPQHF | TGTGCCAGCAGTGCGGGGGTGACCAATCAGCCCCAGCATTTT
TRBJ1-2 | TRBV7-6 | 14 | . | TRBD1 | CASSSGQIRDGYTF | TGTGCCAGCAGCTCGGGACAGATAAGGGATGGCTACACCTTC
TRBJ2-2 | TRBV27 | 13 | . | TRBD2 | CASSYGGGGELFF | TGTGCCAGCAGTTACGGGGGGGGCGGGGAGCTGTTTTTT
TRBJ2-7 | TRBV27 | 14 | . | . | CASAPSGSYYEQYF | TGTGCCAGCGCCCCCTCGGGGAGTTACTACGAGCAGTACTTC
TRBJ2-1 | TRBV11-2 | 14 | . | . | CASSLTSGDNEQFF | TGTGCCAGCAGCTTGACCTCGGGGGACAATGAGCAGTTCTTC
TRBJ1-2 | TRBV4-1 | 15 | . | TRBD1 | CASSHDYGTGYGYTF | TGCGCCAGCAGCCATGATTACGGGACAGGCTATGGCTACACCTTC
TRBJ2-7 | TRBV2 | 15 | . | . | CASSGRTRGSYEQYF | TGTGCCAGCAGTGGGAGAACCCGAGGGTCCTACGAGCAGTACTTC
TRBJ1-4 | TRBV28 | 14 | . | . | CASSPLRGTEKLFF | TGTGCCAGCAGTCCCCTTAGGGGTACTGAAAAACTGTTTTTT
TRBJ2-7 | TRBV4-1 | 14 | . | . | CASSLRDSYYEQYF | TGCGCCAGCAGCCTCCGGGACTCCTACTACGAGCAGTACTTC
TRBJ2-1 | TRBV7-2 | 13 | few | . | CASSLVPGGIQFF | TGTGCCAGCAGCTTAGTCCCAGGAGGGATCCAGTTCTTC
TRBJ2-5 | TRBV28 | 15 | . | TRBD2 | CASSDLAGGQETQYF | TGTGCCAGCAGCGACTTAGCGGGGGGGCAAGAGACCCAGTACTTC
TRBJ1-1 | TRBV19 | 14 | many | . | CASSMGGARTEAFF | TGTGCCAGTAGTATGGGGGGGGCGCGAACTGAAGCTTTCTTT
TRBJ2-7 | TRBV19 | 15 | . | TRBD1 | CASSIWTGGSYEQYF | TGTGCCAGTAGTATCTGGACAGGGGGCTCCTACGAGCAGTACTTC
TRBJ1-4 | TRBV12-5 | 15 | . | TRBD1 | CASGSRQGGNEKLFF | TGTGCTAGTGGTTCTAGACAGGGGGGGAATGAAAAACTGTTTTTT
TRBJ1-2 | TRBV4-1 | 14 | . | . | CASSQDRGALGYTF | TGCGCCAGCAGCCAAGATCGGGGGGCCCTTGGCTACACCTTC
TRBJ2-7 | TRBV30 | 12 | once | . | CAWAPTSYEQYF | TGTGCCTGGGCCCCAACTTCCTACGAGCAGTACTTC
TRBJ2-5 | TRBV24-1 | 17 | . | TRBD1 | CATSETDRGPPLETQYF | TGTGCCACCAGTGAGACGGACAGGGGGCCCCCTTTGGAGACCCAGTACTTC